This T cell receptor beta chain was obtained from a study of technical replicates of blood from a handful of donors. Profiling relied on immunoSEQ multiplex PCR, and the TCRdb table lists in-frame clones only, not all of them. Counted here are about 6,900 clones, around 96% occurring once; the ten biggest clones make up under 8.5%. The TCR originated in a human donor in good health. Material: PBMCs.

CDR3 nucleotide sequence: TGTGCCAGCAGTCTCAAGGACAGGCGGGCAGAGACCCAGTACTTC. This translates into CASSLKDRRAETQYF. The chain combines TRBV28 with TRBJ2-5; TRBD1 matches 7 bases. The germline V gene encodes CDR1 MDHEN and CDR2 SYDVKM. The CDR3 loop spans 15 amino acids. Germline trimming cut 5 bases from V and 4 bases from J; bases unmatched to any gene: 10.